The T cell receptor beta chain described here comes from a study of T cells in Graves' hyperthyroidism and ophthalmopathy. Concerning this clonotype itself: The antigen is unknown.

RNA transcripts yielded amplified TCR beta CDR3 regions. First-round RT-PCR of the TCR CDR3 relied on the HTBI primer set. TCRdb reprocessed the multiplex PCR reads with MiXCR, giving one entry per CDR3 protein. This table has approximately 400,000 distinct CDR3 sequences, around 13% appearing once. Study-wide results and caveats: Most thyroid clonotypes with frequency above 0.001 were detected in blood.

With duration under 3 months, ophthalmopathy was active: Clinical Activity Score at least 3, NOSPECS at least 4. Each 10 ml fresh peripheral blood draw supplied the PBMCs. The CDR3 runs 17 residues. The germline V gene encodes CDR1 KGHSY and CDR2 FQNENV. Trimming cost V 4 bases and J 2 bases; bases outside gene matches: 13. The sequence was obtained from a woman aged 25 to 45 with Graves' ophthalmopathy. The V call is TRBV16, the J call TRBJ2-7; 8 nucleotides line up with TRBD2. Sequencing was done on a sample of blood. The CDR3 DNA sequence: TGTGCCAGCAGCCCCTCGGGAGGGCAGCAAACCCCCTACGAGCAGTACTTC. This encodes CASSPSGGQQTPYEQYF.